This TCR beta chain was captured by sequencing in a study of T-cell memory formation after mild COVID-19. This clonotype occurred a few times. Germline values: CDR1 SQVTM, CDR2 ANQGSEA. This CDR3 is 10 amino acids long. V was cut by 7 bases and J by 4 bases, with 8 bases left in between. Barcoded TCR alpha and TCR beta cDNA libraries with UMIs came from 5'RACE using constant-segment primers. Each CDR3 protein is one row after TCRdb ran MiXCR on the 5' RACE reads. Of tens of thousands of distinct CDR3 sequences in the sample, roughly 17% are singletons; the top ten hold 31%. The TCR sequence derives from an adult woman who had mild COVID-19 (a few samples of this study predate the infection). Cell type and time point are not known. V usage is TRBV29-1 and J usage is TRBJ2-7; a possible D gene is TRBD2 (5 bases). The sequencing input was PBMCs or a T cell subset sorted from them (not recorded which). The CDR3 DNA follows: TGCAGCGCCACGGGGTACGAGCAGTACTTC. Translation: CSATGYEQYF.